The 3 T cell receptor beta chains in this list originate from one sample, sequenced in a study of shared clonotypes between healthy human individuals. Only in-frame clones appear in the TCRdb table, and some are missing; sequencing was by immunoSEQ multiplex PCR. Altogether roughly 2 million clones are present, 85% to 95% being singletons, with the ten largest covering roughly 0.13%. Input material: naive CD4+ T cells sorted from blood. Subset meaning: CD45RA+ positively selected. The receptors stem from a man younger than 35 in good health.

The rearrangement joins TRBV9 to TRBJ1-2; D gene unclear. The germline V gene has CDR1 SGDLS and CDR2 YYNGEE. The CDR3 extends over 12 amino acids. V was shortened by 4 bases and J by 5 bases, with 9 bases between the two germline ends. In DNA form, the CDR3 reads TGTGCCAGCAGCTCTAGACGGTATGGCTACACCTTC. This codes for CASSSRRYGYTF.

The V and J genes are TRBV10-1 and TRBJ1-2; D gene ambiguous. Germline V CDR1 and CDR2: WNHNN, SYGVQD (reference sequence). CDR3 length: 16 amino acids. Trimming took off 5 bases at V and 1 base at J, with 17 bases between the two ends. The CDR3, as DNA: TGCGCCAGCAGTTGGTGGCCAAGAGCGGGTAACTATGGCTACACCTTC. Protein: CASSWWPRAGNYGYTF.

This chain links TRBV19 with TRBJ1-5; 7 nucleotides match TRBD1. With V trimmed by 8 bases and J by 5 bases, 9 bases remained unmatched. This CDR3 has 14 amino acids. Germline values: CDR1 LNHDA, CDR2 SQIVND (reference sequence). The CDR3 DNA follows: TGTGCCAGTGGGACGGGACAGAACCATCAGCCCCAGCATTTT. Translated: CASGTGQNHQPQHF.